These T cell receptor beta chains were read from a single sample in a study of shared clonotypes between healthy human individuals. TCRdb's table, derived via immunoSEQ multiplex PCR, lists solely in-frame clones and lacks some. The repertoire holds millions of clones, with roughly 94% as singletons. Sample: naive CD4+ T cells sorted from blood. The receptors derive from a young man in good health. The CDR3 runs from the conserved cysteine through the conserved F or W. Fields, in order: CDR3 DNA, CDR3 protein, D gene, J gene, clone size, V gene. The D gene is left open where the match is weak. Not every row has a clone size; where given, it reads once, few, many or a size class.

TGTGCCAGCAGCTTACAGGGAGCTAACTATGGCTACACCTTC,CASSLQGANYGYTF,-,TRBJ1-2,-,TRBV7-2
TGTGCCTGGAGCCCAAAAACCCCGGGGGCAGCAGATACGCAGTATTTT,CAWSPKTPGAADTQYF,-,TRBJ2-3,-,TRBV30
TGTGCCAGAGCGCAGGGGGCAACAGATACGCAGTATTTT,CARAQGATDTQYF,TRBD1,TRBJ2-3,-,TRBV5-3
TGTGCCAGCAGTCCTGGACAGGGGGGCTATGGCTACACCTTC,CASSPGQGGYGYTF,TRBD1,TRBJ1-2,few,TRBV28
TGTGCCAGCAGTGGGGAGGCGGACACTGAAGCTTTCTTT,CASSGEADTEAFF,-,TRBJ1-1,-,TRBV2
TGCAGCGTTGATCCAACAGGGGGAGAGACCCAGTACTTC,CSVDPTGGETQYF,TRBD1,TRBJ2-5,-,TRBV29-1
TGTGCCAGCAGCTCACAGGTCGGGGGCTATGGCTACACCTTC,CASSSQVGGYGYTF,-,TRBJ1-2,-,TRBV11-1
TGTGCCAGCAGCTTGGGAGTGCAACGGTTTGGAGCTTTCTTT,CASSLGVQRFGAFF,-,TRBJ1-1,-,TRBV5-5
TGTGCCAGCAGCGGACGCAGGGGACTGTCTAATGAAAAACTGTTTTTT,CASSGRRGLSNEKLFF,-,TRBJ1-4,-,TRBV7-9
TGTGCCAGTAGCAGACTAGCGGGGGTGTCCTACGAGCAGTACTTC,CASSRLAGVSYEQYF,TRBD2,TRBJ2-7,-,TRBV19
TGTGCCATCAGGGGACAGGGGAACGACTACGAGCAGTACTTC,CAIRGQGNDYEQYF,TRBD1,TRBJ2-7,-,TRBV10-3
TGTGCCAGTAGTATATCAGGGAGGCTGTTTTTT,CASSISGRLFF,-,TRBJ1-4,-,TRBV19
TGTGCCAGCAGCTCCGGGACAAAAGATTCACCCCTCCACTTT,CASSSGTKDSPLHF,-,TRBJ1-6,-,TRBV5-4
TGTGCCTGGAGTGCCTCCCGGACAGGGGCTTTGGGGGGTGACACTGAAGCTTTCTTT,CAWSASRTGALGGDTEAFF,TRBD1,TRBJ1-1,-,TRBV30
TGTGCCAGCAGCTTGTTGGCCGGGGAGCTGTTTTTT,CASSLLAGELFF,-,TRBJ2-2,-,TRBV5-4
TGTGCCAGCAATAGCCAGGGCAGGTTATTCGACTATGGCTACACCTTC,CASNSQGRLFDYGYTF,-,TRBJ1-2,-,TRBV28
TGTGCCAGCAGCTCTTCTCAGCGGGGGAGGTCCTACAATGAGCAGTTCTTC,CASSSSQRGRSYNEQFF,TRBD2,TRBJ2-1,-,TRBV5-4
TGTGCCAGCAGCCCCAGACTAGTCCCCGGGGAGCTGTTTTTT,CASSPRLVPGELFF,-,TRBJ2-2,-,TRBV11-2
TGTGCCAGCTCTCCTTCGGGCCTCTACGAGCAGTACTTC,CASSPSGLYEQYF,-,TRBJ2-7,-,TRBV18
TGTGCCAGCAGTTTGGGGGAGAACACCGGGGAGCTGTTTTTT,CASSLGENTGELFF,-,TRBJ2-2,-,TRBV27
TGTGCCAGCAGTCCCGGGACAGCCCTTCATCAGCCCCAGCATTTT,CASSPGTALHQPQHF,TRBD1,TRBJ1-5,once,TRBV27
TGTGCCAGCAGTGTCGGAAGGGACGCTTACGAGCAGTACTTC,CASSVGRDAYEQYF,-,TRBJ2-7,-,TRBV2
TGTGCCAGCAGCTTAGGGATAATGGGACAGGGGGTTGAGAACACTGAAGCTTTCTTT,CASSLGIMGQGVENTEAFF,TRBD1,TRBJ1-1,-,TRBV7-8
TGTGCCAGCAGTCCTGGACAGAAGGGTAATGAGCAGTTCTTC,CASSPGQKGNEQFF,-,TRBJ2-1,-,TRBV6-1
TGTGCCAGCAGCCCAGGTGGGCGGGAGCTAGCCCCCCCCTACAATGAGCAGTTCTTC,CASSPGGRELAPPYNEQFF,TRBD2,TRBJ2-1,-,TRBV11-3
TGCAGCGCAGGGACAGGGCCCTACGAGCAGTACTTC,CSAGTGPYEQYF,TRBD1,TRBJ2-7,-,TRBV29-1
TGTGCCAGCAGTCGACAAGAAGGGTATGGCTACACCTTC,CASSRQEGYGYTF,-,TRBJ1-2,-,TRBV6-5
TGTGCCAGCAGCTTAGTATCTTCACCCCTCCACTTT,CASSLVSSPLHF,-,TRBJ1-6,many,TRBV7-2
TGTGCCAGCAGCGCGACAGGAACCGGGGAGCTGTTTTTT,CASSATGTGELFF,-,TRBJ2-2,-,TRBV9
TGTGCCAGCAGTGAAATTAACTATGGCTACACCTTC,CASSEINYGYTF,-,TRBJ1-2,once,TRBV2
TGTGCCAGCACACCGGGACAGACTAATGAAAAACTGTTTTTT,CASTPGQTNEKLFF,TRBD1,TRBJ1-4,-,TRBV18
TGTGCCAGCAGCCCCGACAGGCGCGGGACCCAGTACTTC,CASSPDRRGTQYF,-,TRBJ2-5,-,TRBV7-8
TGTGCCAGCTGGGGGAGGGACAGCACCTACTACGAGCAGTACTTC,CASWGRDSTYYEQYF,-,TRBJ2-7,-,TRBV2
TGTGCCAGTAGTCTAAGACAGGGATCCACAGATACGCAGTATTTT,CASSLRQGSTDTQYF,TRBD1,TRBJ2-3,-,TRBV19
TGTGCCAGCAGCTCTAACCGGGACAGAGACTATGGCTACACCTTC,CASSSNRDRDYGYTF,TRBD1,TRBJ1-2,-,TRBV28
TGCGCCAGCAGCTTTAGGGGGCGTGACACTGAAGCTTTCTTT,CASSFRGRDTEAFF,TRBD1,TRBJ1-1,-,TRBV5-1
TGTGCCAGCAGTGCAAAGACAGGGGGTAGATCAGAGACCCAGTACTTC,CASSAKTGGRSETQYF,TRBD1,TRBJ2-5,-,TRBV6-1
TGTGCCTGGAGTAAGGCCTACAATGAGCAGTTCTTC,CAWSKAYNEQFF,-,TRBJ2-1,-,TRBV30
TGTGCCAGTCGACAGGGAGGAACCGGGGAGCTGTTTTTT,CASRQGGTGELFF,-,TRBJ2-2,-,TRBV6-5
TGTGCCAGCAGCTTAGGAGGGGCTAGCTCCTACGAGCAGTACTTC,CASSLGGASSYEQYF,-,TRBJ2-7,-,TRBV7-2
TGTGCCAGCAGCTTGTCACAGCGTAACTATGGCTACACCTTC,CASSLSQRNYGYTF,-,TRBJ1-2,-,TRBV5-4
TGTGCCAGCAGCTCTCGGGTAGCGGGCGTCAATGAGCAGTTCTTC,CASSSRVAGVNEQFF,TRBD2,TRBJ2-1,-,TRBV7-9
TGTGCCAGCAGTTTCCTCCCGGGACAGGGGTTCTACGAGCAGTACTTC,CASSFLPGQGFYEQYF,TRBD1,TRBJ2-7,-,TRBV28
TGCACCAGCAGCCCTAAAAGAGGGGGTTTCGGGCCCCAGCATTTT,CTSSPKRGGFGPQHF,-,TRBJ1-5,-,TRBV1
TGTGCCAGCAGCTTAAACCTGGGAGAGACCCAGTACTTC,CASSLNLGETQYF,-,TRBJ2-5,-,TRBV7-3
TGTGCCAGTGGGAGGGGCTTCAATGAGCAGTTCTTC,CASGRGFNEQFF,TRBD2,TRBJ2-1,-,TRBV19
TGTGCCAGCAGCACCCAGATCTCTGGGGCCAACGTCCTGACTTTC,CASSTQISGANVLTF,-,TRBJ2-6,-,TRBV5-4
TGCAGTGCTAGAGCGGGAGATACGCAGTATTTT,CSARAGDTQYF,-,TRBJ2-3,-,TRBV20-1
TGCGCCAGCAGCCCCACCGCGGGGTCTTCCTACGAGCAGTACTTC,CASSPTAGSSYEQYF,-,TRBJ2-7,-,TRBV5-1